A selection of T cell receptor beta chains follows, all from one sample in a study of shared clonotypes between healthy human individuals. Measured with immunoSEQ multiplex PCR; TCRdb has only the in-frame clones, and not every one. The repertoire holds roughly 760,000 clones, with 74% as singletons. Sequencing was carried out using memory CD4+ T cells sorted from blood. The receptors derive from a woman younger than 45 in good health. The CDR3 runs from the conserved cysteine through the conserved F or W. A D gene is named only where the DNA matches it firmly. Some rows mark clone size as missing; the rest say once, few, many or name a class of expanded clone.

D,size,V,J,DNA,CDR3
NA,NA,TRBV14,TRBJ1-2,TGTGCCAGCAGCCAAGGGACAGACTATGGCTACACCTTC,CASSQGTDYGYTF
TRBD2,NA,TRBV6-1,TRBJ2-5,TGTGCCAGCAGCGGGGGAGGGCCGGGAGAGACCCAGTACTTC,CASSGGGPGETQYF
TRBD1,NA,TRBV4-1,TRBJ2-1,TGCGCCAGCAGCCAAGATCGGTGGACAGGGGTTCCTAGTGAGCAGTTCTTC,CASSQDRWTGVPSEQFF
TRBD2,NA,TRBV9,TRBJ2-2,TGTGCCAGCAGCGTCCCCGGGAGGGACACCGGGGAGCTGTTTTTT,CASSVPGRDTGELFF
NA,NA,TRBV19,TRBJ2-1,TGTGCCAGTAGTCTTAACAGCGAAAACAATGAGCAGTTCTTC,CASSLNSENNEQFF
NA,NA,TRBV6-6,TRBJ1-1,TGTGCCAGCACCCCGGGGCCGGGTAGAGTGAACACTGAAGCTTTCTTT,CASTPGPGRVNTEAFF
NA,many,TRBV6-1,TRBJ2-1,TGTGCCAGCATCCGGGACAACTACAATGAGCAGTTCTTC,CASIRDNYNEQFF
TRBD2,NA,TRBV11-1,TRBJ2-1,TGTGCCAGCAGCCAAACTAGCGGGAGGCCCCTCAATGAGCAGTTCTTC,CASSQTSGRPLNEQFF
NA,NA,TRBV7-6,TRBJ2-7,TGTGCCAGCAGCTTCGCCACGGGGGAGCAGTACTTC,CASSFATGEQYF
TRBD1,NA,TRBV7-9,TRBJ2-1,TGTGCCAGCAGCTCGAGGACAGGGGTGAACAATGAGCAGTTCTTC,CASSSRTGVNNEQFF
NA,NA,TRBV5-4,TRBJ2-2,TGTGCCAGCAGCTTGGCTTTTGGGGTCACCGGGGAGCTGTTTTTT,CASSLAFGVTGELFF
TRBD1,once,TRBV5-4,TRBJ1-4,TGTGCCAGCAGCTTGGTGGGACAGAGGCAAAAACTGTTTTTT,CASSLVGQRQKLFF
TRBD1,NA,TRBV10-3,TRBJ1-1,TGTGCCATCAGTGACGGGACAGCGAGGATGAACACTGAAGCTTTCTTT,CAISDGTARMNTEAFF
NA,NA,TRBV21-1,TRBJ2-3,TGTGCCAGCAGCATCGAACAGGGCGGCAAGACAGATACGCAGTATTTT,CASSIEQGGKTDTQYF
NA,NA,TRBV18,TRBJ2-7,TGTGCCAGCTCCCGGGACAACAGCTACGAGCAGTACTTC,CASSRDNSYEQYF
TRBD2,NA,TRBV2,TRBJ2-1,TGTGCCAGCAGTGTAGCGGGAGATGGTGAGCAGTTCTTC,CASSVAGDGEQFF
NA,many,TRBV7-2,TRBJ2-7,TGTGCCAGCAGCACCCGGGACGGTGGGGAGCAGTACTTC,CASSTRDGGEQYF
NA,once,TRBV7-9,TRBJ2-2,TGTGCCAGCAGCTTAGCGTTAGGGTTCACCGGGGAGCTGTTTTTT,CASSLALGFTGELFF
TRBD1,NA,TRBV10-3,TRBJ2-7,TGTGCCATCAGGCCGGGACAGAACTCCTACGAGCAGTACTTC,CAIRPGQNSYEQYF
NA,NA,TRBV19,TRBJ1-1,TGTGCCAGTAGTATACCGGGGAACACTGAAGCTTTCTTT,CASSIPGNTEAFF
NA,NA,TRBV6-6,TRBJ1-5,TGTGCCAGCAGTTTCATGGAGGGGGGCCAGCCCCAGCATTTT,CASSFMEGGQPQHF
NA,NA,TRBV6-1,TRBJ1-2,TGTGCCAGCAGTGAATGGAACTATGGCTACACCTTC,CASSEWNYGYTF
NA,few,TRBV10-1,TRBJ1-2,TGCGCCAGCAGTGACGACAGAGGATATGGCTACACCTTC,CASSDDRGYGYTF
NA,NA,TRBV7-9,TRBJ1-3,TGTGCCAGCACCACCTTAGCGAGCTCTGGAAACACCATATATTTT,CASTTLASSGNTIYF
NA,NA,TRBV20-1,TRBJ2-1,TGCAGTGCTAGACAGGGAAAGCAGTTCTTC,CSARQGKQFF
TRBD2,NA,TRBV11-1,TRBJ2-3,TGTGCCAGCAGCCGACTAGCGGGAGGCACAGATACGCAGTATTTT,CASSRLAGGTDTQYF
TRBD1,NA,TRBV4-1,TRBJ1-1,TGCGCCAGCAGCCAAGTGGGAGGGGGCCGAATGAACACTGAAGCTTTCTTT,CASSQVGGGRMNTEAFF
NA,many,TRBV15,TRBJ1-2,TGTGCCACCAGCAGTTATGCAGGGTCGGATGGCTACACCTTC,CATSSYAGSDGYTF
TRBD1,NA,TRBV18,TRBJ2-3,TGTGCCAGCTCACCGGACAGGGGGAGAAACACAGATGCGCAGTATTTT,CASSPDRGRNTDAQYF
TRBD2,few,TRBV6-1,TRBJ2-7,TGTGCCAGCAGCTCGGCCGTAGCGGGAGTGGGGGAGCAGTACTTC,CASSSAVAGVGEQYF
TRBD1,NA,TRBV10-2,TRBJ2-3,TGCGCCAGCAGTGAGTCAAGTCTGGGACAGCCCACCTCCGTGGATACGCAGTATTTT,CASSESSLGQPTSVDTQYF
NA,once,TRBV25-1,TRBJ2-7,TGTGCCAGCAGCCTCCCGACGGGACAAGGTAACTACGAGCAGTACTTC,CASSLPTGQGNYEQYF
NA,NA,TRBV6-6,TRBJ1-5,TGTGCCAGCACACGGGAAACTAGCGGACAGCCCCAGCATTTT,CASTRETSGQPQHF
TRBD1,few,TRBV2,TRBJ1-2,TGTGCCAGCTCGCCCGGGACAGCTCGCTATGGCTACACCTTC,CASSPGTARYGYTF
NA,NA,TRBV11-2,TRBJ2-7,TGTGCCAGCACCCGGGACCCCAGGGACGAGCAGTACTTC,CASTRDPRDEQYF
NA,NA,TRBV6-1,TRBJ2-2,TGTGCCAGCAGTGAAAGACTACCCGGGGAGCTGTTTTTT,CASSERLPGELFF
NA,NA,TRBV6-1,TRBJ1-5,TGTGCCAGCAGTATAAACAGGGCTAGCAATCAGCCCCAGCATTTT,CASSINRASNQPQHF
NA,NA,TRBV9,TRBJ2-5,TGTGCCAGCAGCCCCGCATCGCCCAGGGCGGGGGAGACCCAGTACTTC,CASSPASPRAGETQYF
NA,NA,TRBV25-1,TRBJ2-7,TGTGCCAGCAGTGGCGGACAGAACTCCTACGAGCAGTACTTC,CASSGGQNSYEQYF
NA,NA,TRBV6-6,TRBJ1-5,TGTGCCAGCAGTTACTCGGGGGGCCACAATCAGCCCCAGCATTTT,CASSYSGGHNQPQHF
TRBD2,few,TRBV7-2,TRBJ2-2,TGTGCCAGCAGACTAGCGGGAGGTACCGGCGGGGAGCTGTTTTTT,CASRLAGGTGGELFF
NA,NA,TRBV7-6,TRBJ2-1,TGTGCCAGCAGCTTAGAGACGGGGGCCCCCTACAATGAGCAGTTCTTC,CASSLETGAPYNEQFF